The subject of this entry is one TCR beta chain. This specimen belongs to a study of technical replicates of blood from a few donors. V was clipped by 3 bases and J by 4 bases, with 10 bases between them. The germline V gene has CDR1 MNHEY and CDR2 SMNVEV (reference sequence). There are 13 residues in the CDR3. Measured with immunoSEQ multiplex PCR; TCRdb has only the in-frame clones, and not every one. Among under 85,000 clones listed, 85% to 95% were seen once. The TCR comes from a human donor in good health. The chain uses TRBV27 and TRBJ2-7; D is unclear. Material: T cells isolated from PBMCs. The CDR3 sequence: CASSFSVAYEQYF. The CDR3, as DNA: TGTGCCAGCAGTTTTAGTGTAGCTTACGAGCAGTACTTC.